This T cell receptor beta chain was sequenced in a study of blood T cell repertoires in COVID-19. Data came from immunoSEQ multiplex PCR; TCRdb stores just in-frame clones and leaves some out. In the table there are around 200,000 clones, approximately 90% of which are singletons. Losses at the gene ends were 0 bases for V and 1 base for J; bases not matched to a gene: 9. The germline V gene encodes CDR1 SGDLS and CDR2 YYNGEE. The CDR3 covers 17 residues. This chain links TRBV9 with TRBJ1-1; 7 nucleotides match TRBD1. The origin of this receptor is a woman under 30 who had recovered from COVID-19. Specimen: PBMCs or T cells enriched from blood (not recorded which). The CDR3 here is CASSVATGDSWNTEAFF. As DNA, the CDR3 is TGTGCCAGCAGCGTAGCTACTGGGGACAGTTGGAACACTGAAGCTTTCTTT.